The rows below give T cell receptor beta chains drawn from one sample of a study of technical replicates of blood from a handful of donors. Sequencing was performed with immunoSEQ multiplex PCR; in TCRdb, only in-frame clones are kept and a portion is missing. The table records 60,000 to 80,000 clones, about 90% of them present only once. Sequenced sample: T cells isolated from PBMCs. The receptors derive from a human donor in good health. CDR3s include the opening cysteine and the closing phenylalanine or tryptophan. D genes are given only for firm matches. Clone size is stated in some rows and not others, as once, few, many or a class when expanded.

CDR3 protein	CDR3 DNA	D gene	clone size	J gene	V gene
CASSLVGHLYEQYF	TGTGCCAGCAGCTTGGTGGGACACCTATACGAGCAGTACTTC	NA	NA	TRBJ2-7	TRBV5-6
CASSAGGDAEAFF	TGTGCCAGCTCCGCAGGGGGCGACGCTGAAGCTTTCTTT	TRBD1	NA	TRBJ1-1	TRBV18
CASSLARYEQYF	TGTGCCAGCAGTTTGGCCCGTTACGAGCAGTACTTC	NA	NA	TRBJ2-7	TRBV28
CATTRGILNSYEQYF	TGTGCCACCACTCGGGGGATACTCAACTCCTACGAGCAGTACTTC	NA	NA	TRBJ2-7	TRBV6-5
CASSFIQTRAVEEKLFF	TGTGCCAGCAGCTTCATACAGACCAGGGCGGTGGAGGAAAAACTGTTTTTT	NA	NA	TRBJ1-4	TRBV7-2
CASSPTSVFTDTQYF	TGTGCCAGCAGCCCTACTAGCGTATTCACAGATACGCAGTATTTT	TRBD2	NA	TRBJ2-3	TRBV5-5
CASSPYPGPGDGYTF	TGTGCCAGCAGCCCCTACCCGGGACCAGGGGATGGCTACACCTTC	NA	NA	TRBJ1-2	TRBV14
CASSSDRGETQYF	TGTGCCAGTAGTTCCGACAGGGGCGAGACCCAGTACTTC	TRBD1	NA	TRBJ2-5	TRBV19
CASSTLTGLTDTQYF	TGTGCCAGCAGTACCTTGACAGGCTTGACAGATACGCAGTATTTT	NA	NA	TRBJ2-3	TRBV6-6
CASSRGQGVISYEQYF	TGTGCCAGCAGCAGGGGACAGGGGGTCATCTCCTACGAGCAGTACTTC	TRBD1	NA	TRBJ2-7	TRBV11-3
CASSRRSYEQYF	TGTGCCAGCAGCCGGAGATCCTACGAGCAGTACTTC	NA	NA	TRBJ2-7	TRBV14
CASSLPGVGEKLFF	TGTGCCAGCAGTTTACCGGGGGTAGGGGAAAAACTGTTTTTT	NA	NA	TRBJ1-4	TRBV27
CASSLQRQGTHEQYF	TGTGCCAGCTCACTTCAGCGACAGGGGACCCACGAGCAGTACTTC	TRBD1	NA	TRBJ2-7	TRBV18
CASNPTSGTYEQYF	TGTGCCAGTAACCCGACTAGCGGAACCTACGAGCAGTACTTC	TRBD2	NA	TRBJ2-7	TRBV19
CASSTGTIGDTQYF	TGTGCCAGCAGCACCGGGACTATCGGCGATACGCAGTATTTT	TRBD2	NA	TRBJ2-3	TRBV11-3
CASSPAQTYGYTF	TGTGCCAGCTCACCAGCACAGACCTATGGCTACACCTTC	NA	NA	TRBJ1-2	TRBV18
CASRQGAYEQYF	TGTGCCAGCAGGCAGGGGGCCTACGAGCAGTACTTC	TRBD1	NA	TRBJ2-7	TRBV2
CASSTLVGNVLTF	TGTGCCAGTAGTACCCTAGTAGGCAACGTCCTGACTTTC	NA	NA	TRBJ2-6	TRBV19
CASSQLGGNTEAFF	TGCGCCAGCAGCCAACTCGGCGGAAACACTGAAGCTTTCTTT	NA	NA	TRBJ1-1	TRBV5-1
CASSVVDSGNTIYF	TGTGCCAGCAGCGTAGTAGACTCTGGAAACACCATATATTTT	NA	NA	TRBJ1-3	TRBV9
CAFLQGANGYTF	TGTGCCTTTCTTCAGGGGGCGAACGGCTACACCTTC	TRBD1	NA	TRBJ1-2	TRBV30
CASSHSDGYTF	TGTGCCAGCAGTCACTCTGATGGCTACACCTTC	NA	once	TRBJ1-2	TRBV28
CASSLAPYPYEQYF	TGTGCCAGCAGCTTAGCGCCCTACCCCTACGAGCAGTACTTC	NA	NA	TRBJ2-7	TRBV7-8
CASSPGVSYEQYF	TGTGCCAGCAGCCCCGGGGTCTCCTACGAGCAGTACTTC	NA	NA	TRBJ2-7	TRBV13
CASSVNHRPLGSGYTF	TGTGCCAGCAGCGTAAATCACAGACCGCTTGGGTCTGGCTACACCTTC	NA	NA	TRBJ1-2	TRBV9
CASSRDRGNTEAFF	TGCGCCAGCAGCCGGGACAGGGGGAACACTGAAGCTTTCTTT	TRBD1	NA	TRBJ1-1	TRBV4-3
CASSFGPSEQYF	TGTGCCAGCAGCTTCGGTCCTTCTGAGCAGTACTTC	NA	NA	TRBJ2-7	TRBV5-4
CAWGLGSGELFF	TGTGCCTGGGGACTGGGCTCAGGTGAACTGTTTTTT	NA	NA	TRBJ1-4	TRBV30
CASSFEGASTEAFF	TGCGCCAGCAGCTTTGAGGGGGCAAGTACTGAAGCTTTCTTT	TRBD1	NA	TRBJ1-1	TRBV5-1
CASSLNGRAEEQYF	TGTGCCAGCAGCTTAAACGGGAGGGCCGAAGAGCAGTACTTC	TRBD2	NA	TRBJ2-7	TRBV7-3
CASSLGQQETQYF	TGTGCCAGCAGCTTGGGGCAGCAAGAGACCCAGTACTTC	NA	NA	TRBJ2-5	TRBV5-4
CASSPSTSGRDEQFF	TGTGCCAGCTCACCTTCGACTAGCGGGAGAGATGAGCAGTTCTTC	TRBD2	NA	TRBJ2-1	TRBV18
CASSVGLAGVPSDGYEQYF	TGTGCCAGCAGCGTAGGCCTAGCGGGAGTTCCCTCTGATGGCTACGAGCAGTACTTC	TRBD2	NA	TRBJ2-7	TRBV9
CASSFGLAGGPQYF	TGTGCCAGCAGCTTCGGACTAGCGGGAGGGCCGCAGTACTTC	TRBD2	NA	TRBJ2-7	TRBV11-2
CASSVLSQGDYGYTF	TGTGCCAGCAGCGTCCTTAGCCAGGGCGACTATGGCTACACCTTC	NA	NA	TRBJ1-2	TRBV9
CSVAGGGDREYEQYF	TGCAGCGTTGCGGGTGGAGGGGACAGGGAGTACGAGCAGTACTTC	TRBD1	NA	TRBJ2-7	TRBV29-1
CASSDAAEIYGYTF	TGCGCCAGCAGTGATGCTGCGGAGATATATGGCTACACCTTC	NA	NA	TRBJ1-2	TRBV10-2
CASSQKRNTIYF	TGTGCCAGCAGCCAAAAGAGGAACACCATATATTTT	NA	NA	TRBJ1-3	TRBV13
CASSWDIGNTIYF	TGTGCCAGCAGCTGGGACATCGGAAACACCATATATTTT	NA	few	TRBJ1-3	TRBV5-6
CASSQLNRQGNYNEQFF	TGTGCCAGCAGCCAACTTAACAGACAGGGCAATTACAATGAGCAGTTCTTC	TRBD1	NA	TRBJ2-1	TRBV4-2
CAISESLSSGRANQETQYF	TGTGCCATCAGTGAGTCCTTGTCTAGCGGGAGGGCCAACCAAGAGACCCAGTACTTC	TRBD2	NA	TRBJ2-5	TRBV10-3